The 6 T cell receptor beta chains below were found in one sample sequenced in a study of CD8+CD57+ T cells in acquired aplastic anemia (dated by TCRdb to 2016 to 2018). The data were produced on an Illumina HiSeq 2000. Genomic DNA served as template for TCR beta VDJ combination and CDR3 sequence profiling. Through fastp at Q25 and MiXCR, TCRdb rebuilt clones from the public reads, retaining in-frame beta chains. Records with the same CDR3 protein are collapsed into one entry carrying the most frequent genes and DNA. The sample table holds approximately 190,000 distinct CDR3 sequences, of which under 55% were seen once. The biggest ten clones account for about 9.5% of the sample. Patients chosen for sequencing had shown expansion of CD8+CD57+ cells by flow cytometry. Source material: sorted CD4+, CD8+, or CD8+CD57+ T cells (not recorded which) from PBMCs. These receptors were collected from a human donor with aplastic anemia.

This clonotype was detected only a few times. The rearrangement uses TRBV9 and TRBJ2-7; TRBD1 might be the D (6 bases). The CDR3 has 14 residues. Per the germline V gene, CDR1 is SGDLS and CDR2 is YYNGEE. V shed 3 bases and J shed 0 bases, with 10 bases lying between them. As DNA, the CDR3 is TGTGCCAGCAGCGAGACAGGTAACTCCTACGAGCAGTACTTC. This encodes CASSETGNSYEQYF.

This clonotype was recorded at least ten times. The V and J genes are TRBV12-3 or TRBV12-4 and TRBJ1-1; 8 bases align to TRBD1. The CDR3 totals 13 residues. Trimming cost V 5 bases and J 11 bases; bases outside gene matches: 10. This CDR3 reads CASSGQGGGQAFF. The CDR3 nucleotides read TGTGCCAGCAGTGGACAGGGAGGCGGGCAGGCTTTCTTT.

The chain recombines TRBV29-1 with TRBJ2-5; TRBD1 matches at 7 bases. Per germline, CDR1 SQVTM and CDR2 ANQGSEA. The CDR3 totals 13 residues. CDR3 DNA sequence: TGCAACGTACATACAGGGGACGCTCAGGAGCAGTACTTC. Protein sequence: CNVHTGDAQEQYF. The variable domain in full, completed from reference TRBV29-1 and TRBJ2-5, reads SAVISQKPSRDICQRGTSLTIQCQVDSQVTMMFWYRQQPGQSLTLIATANQGSEATYESGFVIDKFPISRPNLTFSTLTVSNMSPEDSSIYLCNVHTGDAQEQYFGPGTRLLVL.

This clonotype was detected many times. The V and J genes are TRBV5-1 and TRBJ2-7, with TRBD1 matching over 8 bases. Germline lookup yields CDR1 SGHRS and CDR2 YFSETQ. The ends lost 4 bases at V and 11 bases at J; junction bases unmatched: 14. This CDR3 comprises 14 residues. The CDR3 DNA reads TGCGCCAGCAGCCCAGACCGGACAGGGAGGTATGAGTACTTC. Protein: CASSPDRTGRYEYF. Filled out from reference TRBV5-1 and TRBJ2-7, the complete variable domain reads KAGVTQTPRYLIKTRGQQVTLSCSPISGHRSVSWYQQTPGQGLQFLFEYFSETQRNKGNFPGRFSGRQFSNSRSEMNVSTLELGDSALYLCASSPDRTGRYEYFGPGTRLTVT.

This clonotype was counted a few times. Here the CDR3 DNA reads TGTGCCAGCAGCGTCGACAGGGAACAAGAGACCCAGTACTTC. Amino acids: CASSVDREQETQYF. V gene TRBV7-9 combines with J gene TRBJ2-5, with 7 bases aligning to TRBD1. Per the germline V gene, CDR1 is SEHNR and CDR2 is FQNEAQ (reference sequence). The CDR3 is 14 residues long. V lost 5 bases, J lost 2 bases, and 5 bases stayed unmatched.

This clonotype was observed a single time. V gene TRBV7-7 combines with J gene TRBJ2-5; 7 nucleotides match TRBD2. Losses at the gene ends were 4 bases for V and 5 bases for J; bases not matched to a gene: 10. The CDR3 loop spans 15 amino acids. The V gene's germline CDR1 is SSHAT and CDR2 FNYEAQ (reference sequence). In nucleotides, the CDR3 is TGTGCCAGCAGCTCAGAACGGGAGGAATGGGAGACCCAGTACTTC. As protein: CASSSEREEWETQYF.